Shown below are 30 T cell receptor beta chains from a single sample sequenced in a study of shared clonotypes between healthy human individuals. Data came from immunoSEQ multiplex PCR; TCRdb stores just in-frame clones and leaves some out. Here the sample spans approximately 620,000 clones, roughly 97% being singletons. Sequencing was done on a sample of naive CD4+ T cells sorted from blood. Subset of the sample: CD45RA+ positively selected. These receptors originate from a woman aged 25-40 years in good health.

The chain employs TRBV11-3 and TRBJ1-2; D remains unclear. This CDR3 contains 13 residues. V shed 6 bases and J shed 4 bases, with 12 bases lying between them. CDR1 is SGHNT, CDR2 YENEEA, per germline. The CDR3 here is CASSPAGTYGYTF. In DNA form, the CDR3 reads TGTGCCAGCAGTCCGGCAGGTACCTATGGCTACACCTTC.

The genes are TRBV19 and TRBJ1-1, with D possibly being TRBD1 (5 bases). The V end was cut by 3 bases, the J end by 4 bases, with 6 bases between. Germline values: CDR1 LNHDA, CDR2 SQIVND (reference sequence). This CDR3 comprises 12 residues. CDR3 in amino acids: CASSMRGTEAFF. The DNA of the CDR3 is TGTGCCAGTAGTATGAGGGGCACTGAAGCTTTCTTT.

This chain uses TRBV18 with TRBJ1-4; D is unresolved. The ends were cut back, 8 bases at V and 8 bases at J, with 9 bases in the middle. CDR1 and CDR2 (germline): KGHSH, LQKENI. CDR3 length equals 11 residues. CDR3 region: CASSAGEKLFF. The CDR3 bases are TGTGCCAGCAGTGCGGGGGAAAAACTGTTTTTT.

This clone was found once. This chain uses TRBV6-5 with TRBJ1-1; perhaps TRBD1 as D (5 bases). The germline V gene encodes CDR1 MNHEY and CDR2 SVGAGI. The CDR3 totals 14 residues. V gave up 6 bases and J gave up 4 bases, with 15 bases separating them. This CDR3 is CASRYHRGSTEAFF. The CDR3 bases are TGTGCCAGCAGATATCACCGGGGGAGCACTGAAGCTTTCTTT.

The table lists this clone with a count of one. J is TRBJ2-3 and V is TRBV5-1; D is ambiguous. Trimming took off 0 bases at V and 5 bases at J, with 16 bases between the two ends. The length of the CDR3 is 16 residues. Germline assignment: CDR1 SGHRS and CDR2 YFSETQ. CDR3 nucleotide sequence: TGCGCCAGCAGCTTGGGCAAGCCCCAACCCCTAGATACGCAGTATTTT. Its protein product is CASSLGKPQPLDTQYF.

This rearrangement joins TRBV28 to TRBJ1-5, with D perhaps TRBD1 (6 bases). The CDR3 is 17 amino acids. The V end was cut by 1 base, the J end by 0 bases, with 13 bases between. Germline lookup yields CDR1 MDHEN and CDR2 SYDVKM. CDR3: CASSLFRTDYSNQPQHF. CDR3 nucleotides: TGTGCCAGCAGTTTATTTCGGACAGATTATAGCAATCAGCCCCAGCATTTT.

The chain joins TRBV14 to TRBJ2-5; D is ambiguous. Trimming removed 4 bases at V and 1 base at J, with 10 bases between. The CDR3 has 14 amino acids. Germline V CDR1 and CDR2: SGHDN, FVKESK. CDR3 nucleotides: TGTGCCAGCAGCCGCGGTTTGATCCAAGAGACCCAGTACTTC. Its protein product is CASSRGLIQETQYF. Full variable domain (remainder filled in from reference TRBV14 and TRBJ2-5): EAGVTQFPSHSVIEKGQTVTLRCDPISGHDNLYWYRRVMGKEIKFLLHFVKESKQDESGMPNNRFLAERTGGTYSTLKVQPAELEDSGVYFCASSRGLIQETQYFGPGTRLLVL.

The V gene is TRBV7-7, the J gene TRBJ1-1; TRBD1 matches 7 bases. The CDR3 is 21 residues long. Germline assignment: CDR1 SSHAT and CDR2 FNYEAQ (reference sequence). V shed 5 bases and J 1 base; nucleotides not matched to a gene: 25. For the CDR3, the DNA is TGTGCCAGCAGCCCTGAAGAGGGGGCCCGTAAGGACAGCTTAAAGAACACTGAAGCTTTCTTT. As protein: CASSPEEGARKDSLKNTEAFF.

This sequence joins TRBV5-1 and TRBJ2-1, with D possibly matching TRBD2 (6 bases). The CDR3 contains 18 residues. V shed 0 bases and J shed 7 bases, with 23 bases lying between them. Germline CDR1 and CDR2: SGHRS and YFSETQ. The CDR3 region has the DNA TGCGCCAGCAGCTTGGGACTAGATGCTACTAGGGGTTTTAATGAGCAGTTCTTC. Translating gives CASSLGLDATRGFNEQFF.

The chain combines TRBV29-1 with TRBJ2-5, with TRBD1 as a possible D gene (5 bases). Germline V lookup: CDR1 SQVTM, CDR2 ANQGSEA. V lost 6 bases and J lost 1, with 15 bases in between. This CDR3 spans 14 amino acids. The CDR3 sequence is CSVKGRVLQETQYF. The CDR3 nucleotides read TGCAGCGTCAAGGGCAGGGTACTCCAAGAGACCCAGTACTTC.

The CDR3 is CASSLSASGSLTGELFF. In nucleotides, the CDR3 is TGTGCCAGCAGCTTGTCCGCTAGCGGGAGTTTAACCGGGGAGCTGTTTTTT. The rearrangement uses TRBV5-4 and TRBJ2-2, with 10 bases identical to TRBD2. Germline values: CDR1 SGHNT, CDR2 YYREEE (reference sequence). The trim removed 1 base at V and 5 bases at J, leaving 8 bases unmatched. The CDR3 contains 17 residues. Complete variable domain (other parts from reference TRBV5-4 and TRBJ2-2): ETGVTQSPTHLIKTRGQQVTLRCSSQSGHNTVSWYQQALGQGPQFIFQYYREEENGRGNFPPRFSGLQFPNYSSELNVNALELDDSALYLCASSLSASGSLTGELFFGEGSRLTVL.

This sequence joins TRBV2 and TRBJ2-7, with TRBD1 identical over 8 bases. Trimming at V came to 6 bases and at J to 1 base, leaving 5 bases not matched to a gene. The germline V gene has CDR1 SNHLY and CDR2 FYNNEI. The CDR3 length is 14 residues. CDR3 amino acids: CASRRQGSSYEQYF. The CDR3 region has the DNA TGTGCCAGCAGAAGACAGGGGTCGTCCTACGAGCAGTACTTC.

V gene TRBV28 combines with J gene TRBJ2-5, with D perhaps matching TRBD2 (5 bases). TRBJ2-7 explains the end of the DNA better; the J call may be wrong. Germline V lookup: CDR1 MDHEN, CDR2 SYDVKM. This CDR3 is built from 13 residues. The CDR3 reads CASRRAFSYEQYF. CDR3 bases: TGTGCCAGCAGGCGGGCCTTCTCCTACGAGCAGTACTTC.

The chain carries TRBV4-1 and TRBJ1-4; 7 bases are a match to TRBD1. V lost 6 bases and J lost 5; bases outside the gene matches: 9. The CDR3 totals 15 residues. Germline V gives CDR1 MGHRA, CDR2 YSYEKL. In nucleotides, the CDR3 is TGCGCCAGCAGAATGAACCGGGACAGCAATGAAAAACTGTTTTTT. It specifies CASRMNRDSNEKLFF.

The V and J genes are TRBV5-8 and TRBJ1-1, with a possible D match to TRBD1 (6 bases). The V and J ends lost 2 bases and 4 bases respectively, with 15 bases between them. Germline lookup yields CDR1 SGHTS and CDR2 YDEGEE. The CDR3 runs 15 residues. The chain's CDR3 is CASSLGVGGFTEAFF. The CDR3 DNA reads as TGTGCCAGCAGCTTAGGGGTAGGGGGATTCACTGAAGCTTTCTTT.

V usage is TRBV28 and J usage is TRBJ1-5; D not resolved. Germline V gene sequence: CDR1 MDHEN, CDR2 SYDVKM. The V gene lost 1 base and the J gene lost 3 bases, with 7 bases spanning the gap. The CDR3 spans 14 residues. The CDR3 DNA reads TGTGCCAGCAGTTTATCCCCTCTCAATCAGCCCCAGCATTTT. Encoded protein: CASSLSPLNQPQHF.

The chain is built from TRBV29-1 and TRBJ2-7; no clear D gene. V was shortened by 7 bases and J by 7 bases, with 14 bases between the two germline ends. The CDR3 is 11 residues long. The V gene's germline CDR1 is SQVTM and CDR2 ANQGSEA. This chain's CDR3 is CSGRLGVEQYF. CDR3 DNA: TGCAGCGGCCGCCTGGGCGTAGAGCAGTACTTC.

V is TRBV27 and J is TRBJ2-7; 9 positions match TRBD1. The CDR3 spans 14 residues. V shed 5 bases and J 2 bases; nucleotides not matched to a gene: 4. CDR1 MNHEY and CDR2 SMNVEV come from the germline V gene (reference sequence). For the CDR3, the DNA is TGTGCCAGCAGTAGGACAGGGGTACCCTACGAGCAGTACTTC. Amino acid sequence: CASSRTGVPYEQYF.

This chain connects TRBV9 to TRBJ2-3; no clear D gene. Trimming removed 3 bases from V and 0 bases from J, with 11 bases in between. This CDR3 contains 15 residues. Germline assignment: CDR1 SGDLS and CDR2 YYNGEE. CDR3 sequence reads: CASSESWGSTDTQYF. CDR3 DNA sequence: TGTGCCAGCAGCGAGTCCTGGGGTAGCACAGATACGCAGTATTTT.

This clone was seen just once. This chain joins TRBV5-8 and TRBJ2-1; 8 nucleotides align to TRBD2. The germline V gene encodes CDR1 SGHTS and CDR2 YDEGEE. V gave up 2 bases and J gave up 9 bases; unmatched junction bases: 10. CDR3 size: 15 residues. CDR3: CASSLYGREAGEQFF. The CDR3, as DNA: TGTGCCAGCAGCTTATACGGGAGGGAGGCTGGTGAGCAGTTCTTC.

The rearrangement joins TRBV28 to TRBJ2-4; TRBD1 aligns across 7 bases. Germline CDR1 and CDR2: MDHEN and SYDVKM. The V segment lost 4 bases and the J segment 5 bases; nucleotides outside the gene matches: 2. This CDR3 contains 13 residues. The CDR3 coding sequence is TGTGCCAGCAGTTCCGGGACAGAAAACATTCAGTACTTC. Protein product: CASSSGTENIQYF.

This chain connects TRBV29-1 to TRBJ2-1, with unresolved D. CDR3 size: 15 residues. Trimming took 3 bases from V and 8 from J, leaving 20 bases between them. Germline CDR1 reads SQVTM; CDR2 reads ANQGSEA. CDR3 coding DNA: TGCAGCGTTGACCCAAAGGGCCCCGGTCCCCATGAGCAGTTCTTC. Residues: CSVDPKGPGPHEQFF.

Worth noting for this clone: In the same sample, other DNA sequences code for this CDR3. The rearrangement joins TRBV7-2 to TRBJ2-5; 12 bases fit TRBD2. The CDR3 covers 14 residues. Trimming removed 3 bases from V and 4 bases from J; junction bases left unmatched: 0. CDR1 and CDR2 from the germline V gene are SGHTA and FQGNSA. CDR3 nucleotide sequence: TGTGCCAGCAGCTTGGGACTAGCGGGAGAGACCCAGTACTTC. Its protein product is CASSLGLAGETQYF.

The chain has TRBV19 and TRBJ2-5, with D possibly called TRBD1 or TRBD2 (5 bases each). CDR1 is LNHDA, CDR2 SQIVND, per germline (reference sequence). This CDR3 has 14 amino acids. V was trimmed by 3 bases and J by 5 bases, leaving 13 bases between them. The CDR3 region has the DNA TGTGCCAGTAGTATTTGGGGGTTAAAGGAGACCCAGTACTTC. It specifies CASSIWGLKETQYF.

The chain is built from TRBV11-2 and TRBJ2-6; D may be TRBD2 (6 bases). This CDR3 spans 18 amino acids. Germline values: CDR1 SGHAT, CDR2 FQNNGV. Trimming removed 0 bases from V and 0 bases from J, with 12 bases in between. The CDR3 loop is CASSLDRGTRSGANVLTF. In DNA form, the CDR3 reads TGTGCCAGCAGCTTAGATCGAGGGACTCGCTCTGGGGCCAACGTCCTGACTTTC. Supplemented by reference TRBV11-2 and TRBJ2-6, the full variable domain reads EAGVAQSPRYKIIEKRQSVAFWCNPISGHATLYWYQQILGQGPKLLIQFQNNGVVDDSQLPKDRFSAERLKGVDSTLKIQPAKLEDSAVYLCASSLDRGTRSGANVLTFGAGSRLTVL.

The chain uses TRBV9 and TRBJ2-3; 9 bases agree with TRBD1. Germline V lookup: CDR1 SGDLS, CDR2 YYNGEE. The CDR3 length is 17 residues. J was trimmed by 7 bases and V by 1 base; bases with no gene match: 13. CDR3: CASSVSTPGQGDHTQYF. The CDR3 DNA is TGTGCCAGCAGCGTATCCACACCGGGACAGGGTGACCATACGCAGTATTTT.

The rearrangement uses TRBV15 and TRBJ2-1, with D perhaps TRBD1 (5 bases). The CDR3 has 15 amino acids. Trimming took off 1 base at V and 5 bases at J, with 12 bases between the two ends. CDR1 and CDR2 (germline): LNHNV, YYDKDF (reference sequence). CDR3 sequence reads: CATSRAGRVDNEQFF. For the CDR3, the DNA is TGTGCCACCAGCAGAGCAGGCAGGGTTGACAATGAGCAGTTCTTC.

The chain employs TRBV11-2 and TRBJ2-3; D not resolved. Trimming took 3 bases from V and 2 from J, leaving 9 bases between them. Germline V gene data show CDR1 as SGHAT and CDR2 as FQNNGV. The CDR3 is 14 residues long. CDR3 DNA: TGTGCCAGCAGCTTGGGTTGGGACACAGATACGCAGTATTTT. It codes for CASSLGWDTDTQYF.

This chain links TRBV12-1 with TRBJ1-5. TRBV12-1 is described as a pseudogene. The CDR3 is made up of 12 amino acids. The CDR3 here is CAIREGSQPQHF. The CDR3 DNA is TGTGCCATCAGGGAAGGTAGTCAGCCCCAGCATTTT.

The DNA for the CDR3 is TGTGCCAGCAGTTACGGCGGAGCTTCTGGGGAAAAACTGTTTTTT. This translates into CASSYGGASGEKLFF. The chain is built from TRBV6-5 and TRBJ1-4, with D hard to call. This CDR3 comprises 15 residues. From germline, CDR1 is MNHEY and CDR2 SVGAGI. Between the trimmed V and J ends, which lost 2 bases and 8 bases, there was a span of 15 bases.